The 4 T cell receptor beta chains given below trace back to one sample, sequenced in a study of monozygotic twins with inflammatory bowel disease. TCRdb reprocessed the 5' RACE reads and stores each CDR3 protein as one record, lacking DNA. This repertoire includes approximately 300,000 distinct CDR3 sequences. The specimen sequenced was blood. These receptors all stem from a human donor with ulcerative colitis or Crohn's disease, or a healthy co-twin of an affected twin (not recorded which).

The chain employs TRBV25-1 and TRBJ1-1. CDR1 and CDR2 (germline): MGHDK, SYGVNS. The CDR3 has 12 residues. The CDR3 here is CASSELRDNTFF.

CDR3 sequence: CASSFQGSYEQYF. The chain carries TRBV6-5 and TRBJ2-7; TCRdb indicates TRBD1, and absent DNA this call remains unverified. This CDR3 contains 13 residues. Germline V gene data show CDR1 as MNHEY and CDR2 as SVGAGI.

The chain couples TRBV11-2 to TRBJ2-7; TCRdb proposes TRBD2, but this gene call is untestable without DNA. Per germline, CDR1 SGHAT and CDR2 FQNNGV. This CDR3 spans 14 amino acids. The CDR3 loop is CASSMTSGSYEQYF.

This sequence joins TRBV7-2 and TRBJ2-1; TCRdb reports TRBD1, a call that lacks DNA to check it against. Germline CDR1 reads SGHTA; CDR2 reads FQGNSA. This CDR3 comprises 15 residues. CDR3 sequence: CASSPLVSSYNEQFF. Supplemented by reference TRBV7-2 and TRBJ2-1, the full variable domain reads GAGVSQSPSNKVTEKGKDVELRCDPISGHTALYWYRQSLGQGLEFLIYFQGNSAPDKSGLPSDRFSAERTGGSVSTLTIQRTQQEDSAVYLCASSPLVSSYNEQFFGPGTRLTVL.